This T cell receptor (beta chain) was observed in a study of CD8 T cells in acute hepatitis C reinfection listed by TCRdb under 2021. For the wider study: The study profiled the TCRbeta repertoire of CD8+ T cells specific for the HCV NS3-1073 epitope during acute infection and after viral clearance. Paired acute and follow-up samples were contributed by four of the spontaneous resolvers. Here is what the overall study found, with its caveats: NS3-1073 specific repertoires were highly diverse, with no significant diversity differences between acute resolver, follow-up resolver and acute chronic samples. TRBV04 and TRBV06 gene families were preferentially used in all groups, and this usage was not explained by overrepresentation in the naive pool. Follow-up repertoires were not available for chronically infected subjects, because NS3-1073 specific cells were too rare to be sorted. CDR3 sequences shared with other epitopes were rare, and differing sequencing approaches may have limited exact matching. Because bulk sequencing covered only the TCRbeta chain, the alphabeta pairing of public clonotypes could not be determined. Regardless of outcome, over 10 public clonotypes were found, and one public clonotype used V04-02/J02-02.

Unmatched junction bases come to 5, with V trimmed by 7 bases and J by 4 bases. CDR1 MNHNY and CDR2 SVGAGI are derived from the germline V gene (reference sequence). The CDR3 covers 14 residues, taking in both the cysteine and the phenylalanine. Of all the DNA, just the CDR3 is kept, 42 bases in frame from base 1. The time point label of this sample denotes: naive CD8 control sorted from an acute-time-point sample. Enrolled in the Montreal Hepatitis C Cohort (HEPCO) in Canada, the donors were people who inject drugs, and these donors were followed every 3 months. Acute primary HCV infection was defined as a positive HCV RNA or antibody test after a negative test within the previous 24 weeks. Antibodies against CD3, CD8 and CD45RO were used for surface staining, and dead cells were excluded with an aqua fixable dye. The cohort included roughly 8 spontaneous resolvers, defined as subjects with HCV RNA clearance within 24 weeks. Negative selection by means of the MACS CD8+ T cell Isolation Kit yielded CD8+ T cells from peripheral blood mononuclear cells recovered from cryopreservation by thawing. A BD FACSAria II cell sorter was used for cell sorting.

Concerning this clone: Its antigen target is currently unknown. No much larger clone is present one base from it, and per-base qualities are unavailable.

Genomic DNA was extracted from the FACS-sorted cells, and the TCRbeta chains were sequenced by the commercial immunoSEQ service. From the authors' description of their analysis: ImmunoSEQ Analyzer software v3.0 and R v3.5.1 were used to analyze the repertoire data. Sequences containing stop codons or out-of-frame rearrangements were removed, so only productive rearrangements were analyzed. Simpson diversity, Shannon entropy, CDR3 length and nucleotide addition metrics were supplied by the sequencing provider. Clonotypes were grouped by frequency into dominant, sub-dominant, low or lowest abundance categories, and clonotypes below 0.1% were left out of most analyses. Any CDR3 amino acid clonotype present in at least two subjects at a cumulative frequency of at least 0.5% was labeled public. TCRdb provides this immuneACCESS table in a form limited to in-frame rearrangements. Some clones are lacking; in checked studies, under half of them reflect an unresolved V gene, and why the rest are absent is not known. The D gene and trimming were derived from the DNA, and the V and J assignments and clone size from that table. Here the sample has 30,000 to 45,000 clones; 80% to 90% occur a single time. The ten largest clonotypes hold roughly 11% of the sample.

The sequenced sample consisted of naive CD8+ T cells from PBMCs. This specimen's cell subset or site label, per the study, means: sorted total naive CD45RO-negative CD8+ T cells. The sequence came from a woman under 30 who spontaneously cleared hepatitis C infection. The chain links TRBV6-6 with TRBJ2-3; TRBD2 agrees with 10 junctional bases. The DNA sequence is as follows: TGTGCCAGCACAGCGGGAGGGCCTGCAGATACGCAGTATTTT. This encodes CASTAGGPADTQYF.